This is a list of T cell receptor beta chains from one sample in a study of T cells in Graves' hyperthyroidism and ophthalmopathy. Each CDR3 protein is one row after TCRdb ran MiXCR on the multiplex PCR reads. The sample lists about 760,000 distinct CDR3 sequences, approximately 36% occurring once. Input material: blood. The receptors here all came from a woman between 40 and 55 years old with Graves' hyperthyroidism. Each CDR3 is given with its conserved first and last residue. A D gene is named only where the DNA matches it firmly. Size tells how often a clone was seen (once, few, many) or the class of an expanded clone, and some rows leave it out.

d_call clone_size j_call v_call cdr3_nt cdr3_aa
NA many TRBJ1-3 TRBV10-3 TGTGCCATCAGTGAGTCCGGAGGGGCTAACTCTGGAAACACCATATATTTT CAISESGGANSGNTIYF
TRBD1 NA TRBJ2-7 TRBV10-3 TGTGCCATCAGTGTACAGGGGGCTAGCGAGCAGTACTTC CAISVQGASEQYF
TRBD1 many TRBJ1-2 TRBV20-1 TGCAGTGCTACGACACAGGGGGCAGATGGCTACACCTTC CSATTQGADGYTF
NA NA TRBJ2-2 TRBV2 TGTGCCAACACCCCGGAAATCTTCGCGAACACCGGGGAGCTGTTTTTT CANTPEIFANTGELFF
TRBD1 NA TRBJ1-5 TRBV15 TGTGCCACCAGCAGAGATCCCGGGACAGATTATAGCGATCAGCCCCCGCATTTT CATSRDPGTDYSDQPPHF
NA few TRBJ2-7 TRBV19 TGTGCCAGCAGTTACTCGAGGGGTGGGGGCTCCTACGAGCAGTACTTC CASSYSRGGGSYEQYF
NA many TRBJ1-1 TRBV9 TGTGCCAGCAGCGACAAACCTGATGGGAGGGAAGCTTTCTTT CASSDKPDGREAFF
NA NA TRBJ2-7 TRBV9 TGTGCCAGCAGCGACAGGAGGGACAGTCCGGTGTACTCCTACGAGCAGTACTTC CASSDRRDSPVYSYEQYF
TRBD1 many TRBJ2-7 TRBV5-5 TGTGCCAGCACAGGGGACAGCTCCTACGAGCAGTACTTC CASTGDSSYEQYF
NA few TRBJ1-5 TRBV12-3/TRBV12-4 TGTGCCAGCAGCCAAGAGTGGGGAAATCAGCCCCAGCATTTT CASSQEWGNQPQHF
NA NA TRBJ2-7 TRBV20-1 TGCAGTGCTATGGGGGAGCAGTACTTC CSAMGEQYF
TRBD1 few TRBJ1-6 TRBV6-4 TGTGCCAGCAGCCGGGACAGGGGGCTCGGGTCACCCCTCCACTTT CASSRDRGLGSPLHF
NA NA TRBJ2-7 TRBV28 TGTGCCAGCAGTTTTGACAGCTCCTACGAGCAGTACTTC CASSFDSSYEQYF
NA many TRBJ2-7 TRBV7-6 TGTGCCAGCAGCCAAGGAACTACAGGGTACGAGCAGTACTTC CASSQGTTGYEQYF
NA few TRBJ2-7 TRBV7-9 TGTGCCAGCAGTACCCTGGCGGGCAGCCCCTACGAGCAGTACTTC CASSTLAGSPYEQYF
NA NA TRBJ2-3 TRBV7-2 TGTGCCAGCAGCTCGAGCAGGGGGGGAGGAGATACGCAGTATTTT CASSSSRGGGDTQYF
NA NA TRBJ2-7 TRBV7-2 TGTGCCTGGATTACTAAGGGCATGTACGAGCAGTACTTC CAWITKGMYEQYF
NA few TRBJ1-2 TRBV24-1 TGTGCCAGCAGCCAAGAGTCCGGGCTCGGCTACACCTTC CASSQESGLGYTF
NA NA TRBJ2-7 TRBV6-6 TGTGCCAGCAACACAGTCGAGGGCCGCTCCTACGAGCAGTACTTC CASNTVEGRSYEQYF
NA many TRBJ1-5 TRBV12-3/TRBV12-4 TGTGCCAGCAGTTTAGGGGGAGCCCAGCCCCAGCATTTT CASSLGGAQPQHF
NA NA TRBJ2-3 TRBV5-1 TGCGCCAGCAGCTTGGAATCCAGGACTGACAGCACAGATACGCAGTATTTT CASSLESRTDSTDTQYF
TRBD1 once TRBJ2-7 TRBV10-1 TGCGGTCAAAGGGGACAGGGGAACTGCTATGACGCCTACGAGCAGTACTTC CGQRGQGNCYDAYEQYF
NA many TRBJ1-5 TRBV7-2 TGTGCCAGCAGCCCAAATCCGCGTGAGCCCCAGCATTTT CASSPNPREPQHF
NA many TRBJ1-5 TRBV19 TGTGCCAGTAGGGGGGACTGGTCCCAGCATTTT CASRGDWSQHF
TRBD1 NA TRBJ1-2 TRBV29-1 TGCAGCGTTGAAGGCCTCTTCAGGGAGACAGGGTATGGCTACACCTTC CSVEGLFRETGYGYTF
NA NA TRBJ2-7 TRBV19 TGTGCCAGTAGTATGAATAGCGAGAGCTCCTACGAGCAGTACTTC CASSMNSESSYEQYF
NA many TRBJ1-5 TRBV2 TGTGCCAGCAGGCAGGGGAGTTTCAGCAATCAGCCCCAGCATTTT CASRQGSFSNQPQHF
NA NA TRBJ1-3 TRBV27 TGTGCCAGCAGTCCCGCCCATGGAAACACCATATATTTT CASSPAHGNTIYF
NA many TRBJ2-5 TRBV19 TGTGCCAGTAGCATAAATACCATGGAGACCCAGTACTTC CASSINTMETQYF
TRBD2 NA TRBJ2-3 TRBV10-3 TGTGCCATCAGTGGACGACTAGCGGGAGGGCCTAGCACAGATACGCAGTATTTT CAISGRLAGGPSTDTQYF
TRBD2 NA TRBJ2-2 TRBV5-4 TGTGCCAGCAGCCTGATAGCGGGGAACACCGGGGAGCTGTTTTTT CASSLIAGNTGELFF
TRBD1 NA TRBJ2-2 TRBV15 TGTGCCACCAGCACCGCGGGACAGGGAACCGGGGAGCTGTTTTTT CATSTAGQGTGELFF
TRBD2 few TRBJ2-2 TRBV7-8 TGTGCCAGCAGCTCGAAAGCTGGAGGAGGGACTAGCGGGAGGGCCGCCACCGGGGAGCTGTTTTTT CASSSKAGGGTSGRAATGELFF
TRBD2 NA TRBJ2-3 TRBV4-2 TGTGCCAGCAGCCAAGGAGGGGCGGGGGGCCCCACAGATACGCAGTATTTT CASSQGGAGGPTDTQYF
TRBD1 NA TRBJ2-7 TRBV6-6 TGTGCCAGCAGTTACACCGGGACAGAGGCCTACGAGCAGTACTTC CASSYTGTEAYEQYF
TRBD1 NA TRBJ2-7 TRBV7-9 TGTGCCAGCAGCTTAGAATTGGGACAGGGGGCCCACGGGCAGTACTTC CASSLELGQGAHGQYF
NA many TRBJ1-3 TRBV7-2 TGTGCCAGCAGCTTAGAATCCAGGGGAAACACCATATATTTT CASSLESRGNTIYF
TRBD1 NA TRBJ1-2 TRBV24-1 TGTGCCACCAGTGATCCCCGGACAGGGTATGGCTACACCTTC CATSDPRTGYGYTF
TRBD2 NA TRBJ2-1 TRBV7-3 TGTGCCAGCAGCTCTAGCGGGCAGAGCTCCTACAATGAGCAGTTCTTC CASSSSGQSSYNEQFF
NA NA TRBJ2-2 TRBV10-3 NA CAILGAAGANVLTFGAGELFF
NA few TRBJ2-5 TRBV6-5 TGTGCCAGCAGTTACAGAGGGGTTCAAGAGACCCAGTACTTC CASSYRGVQETQYF
NA NA TRBJ2-7 TRBV4-3 TGCGCCAGCAGCCAAGTCCCCAGATCCTACGAGCAGTACTTC CASSQVPRSYEQYF
TRBD1 many TRBJ1-1 TRBV7-2 TGTGCCAGCAGCCCGGGACAGATTAACACTGAAGCTTTCTTT CASSPGQINTEAFF
NA NA TRBJ1-4 TRBV10-3 TGTGCCATCAGAAGCTCGTGGGGGGCGGGTGATGAAAAACTGTTTTTT CAIRSSWGAGDEKLFF
NA NA TRBJ1-5 TRBV6-2/TRBV6-3 TGTGCCAGCAGTTACGGCTACAATCAGCCCCAGCATTTT CASSYGYNQPQHF
NA NA TRBJ1-1 TRBV7-2 TGTGCCAGCAGCTCCCTAGCGGTTTTTTTGCAGAACACTGAAGCTTTCTTT CASSSLAVFLQNTEAFF
TRBD1 many TRBJ2-5 TRBV6-1 TGTGCCAGCTCCAGAAGGGGCAGGGGGCAAGAGACCCAGTACTTC CASSRRGRGQETQYF
NA many TRBJ1-2 TRBV2 TGTGCCAGCAGTGACGGACAGCACTATGGCTACACCTTC CASSDGQHYGYTF
TRBD1 many TRBJ1-2 TRBV10-3 TGTGCCATCAGGCGGGACAGGGGGCTCCTCACCTTC CAIRRDRGLLTF
NA many TRBJ2-7 TRBV29-1 TGCAGCGTTGTAGCCGGGCCGATAGCCTACGAGCAGTACTTC CSVVAGPIAYEQYF
TRBD1 few TRBJ1-2 TRBV6-6 TGTGCCAGCACCCCGACAGGGGGCGCGTCAGGGTATGGCTACACCTTC CASTPTGGASGYGYTF
NA few TRBJ1-3 TRBV7-8 TGTGCCAGCAGCTTTGTGCCCAGGCAGCGCCGTGGAAACACCATATATTTT CASSFVPRQRRGNTIYF